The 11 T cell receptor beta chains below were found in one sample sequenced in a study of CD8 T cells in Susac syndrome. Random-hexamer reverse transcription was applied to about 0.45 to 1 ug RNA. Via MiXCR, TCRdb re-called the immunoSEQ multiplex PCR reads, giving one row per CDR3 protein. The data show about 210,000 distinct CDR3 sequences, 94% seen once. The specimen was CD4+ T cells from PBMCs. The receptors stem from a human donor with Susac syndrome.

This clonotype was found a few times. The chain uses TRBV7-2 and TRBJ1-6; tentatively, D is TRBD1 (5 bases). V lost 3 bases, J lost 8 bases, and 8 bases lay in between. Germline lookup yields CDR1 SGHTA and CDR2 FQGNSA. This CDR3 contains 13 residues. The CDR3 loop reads CASSFGGDSPLHF. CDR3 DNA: TGTGCCAGCAGCTTTGGGGGGGATTCACCCCTCCACTTT.

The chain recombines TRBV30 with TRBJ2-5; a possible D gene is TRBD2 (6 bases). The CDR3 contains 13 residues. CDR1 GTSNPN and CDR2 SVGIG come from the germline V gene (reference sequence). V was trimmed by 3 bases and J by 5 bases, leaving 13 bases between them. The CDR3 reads CAWSGGASETQYF. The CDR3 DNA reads TGTGCCTGGAGCGGGGGAGCTAGCGAGACCCAGTACTTC.

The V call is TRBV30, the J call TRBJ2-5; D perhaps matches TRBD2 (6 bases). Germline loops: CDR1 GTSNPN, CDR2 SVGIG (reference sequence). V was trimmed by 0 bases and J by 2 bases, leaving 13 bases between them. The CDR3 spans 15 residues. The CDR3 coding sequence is TGTGCCTGGAGTGTGCTGGGGAGGAAGCAAGAGACCCAGTACTTC. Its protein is CAWSVLGRKQETQYF.

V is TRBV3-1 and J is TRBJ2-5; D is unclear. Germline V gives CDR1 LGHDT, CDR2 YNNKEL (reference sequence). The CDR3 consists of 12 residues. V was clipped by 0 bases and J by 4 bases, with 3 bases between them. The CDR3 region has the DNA TGTGCCAGCAGCCAAGAGGGAGAGACCCAGTACTTC. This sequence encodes CASSQEGETQYF.

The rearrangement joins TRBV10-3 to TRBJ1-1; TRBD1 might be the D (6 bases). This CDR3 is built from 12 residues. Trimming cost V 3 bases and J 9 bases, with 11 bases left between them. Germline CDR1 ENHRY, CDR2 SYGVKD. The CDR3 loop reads CAISDPQGKAFF. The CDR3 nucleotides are TGTGCCATCAGTGATCCCCAGGGGAAAGCTTTCTTT.

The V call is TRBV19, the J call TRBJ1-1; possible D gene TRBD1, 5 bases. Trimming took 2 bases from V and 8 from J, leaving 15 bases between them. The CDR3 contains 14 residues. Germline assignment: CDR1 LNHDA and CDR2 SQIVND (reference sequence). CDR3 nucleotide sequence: TGTGCCAGTAGTATATTTCGGGGGAAGTCGGAAGCTTTCTTT. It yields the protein CASSIFRGKSEAFF.

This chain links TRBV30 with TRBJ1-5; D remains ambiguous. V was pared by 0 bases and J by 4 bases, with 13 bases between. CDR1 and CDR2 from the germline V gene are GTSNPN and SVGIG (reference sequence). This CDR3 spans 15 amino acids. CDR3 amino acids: CAWSVTGWENQPQHF. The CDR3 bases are TGTGCCTGGAGTGTCACGGGGTGGGAAAATCAGCCCCAGCATTTT.

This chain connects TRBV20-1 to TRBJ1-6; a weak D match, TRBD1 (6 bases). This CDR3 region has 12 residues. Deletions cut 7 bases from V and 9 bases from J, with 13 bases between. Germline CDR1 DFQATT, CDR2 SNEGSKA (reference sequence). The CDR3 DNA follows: TGCAGTGTGAGGGGGGCGGGTTCACCCCTCCACTTT. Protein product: CSVRGAGSPLHF.

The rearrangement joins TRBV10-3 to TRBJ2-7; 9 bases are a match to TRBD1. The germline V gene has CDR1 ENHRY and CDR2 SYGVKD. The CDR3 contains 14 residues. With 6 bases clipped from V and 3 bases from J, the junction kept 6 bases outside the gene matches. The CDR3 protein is CAISYRTGVYEQYF. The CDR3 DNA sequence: TGTGCCATCAGCTATAGGACAGGGGTCTACGAGCAGTACTTC.

The CDR3 protein is CAWREQQGNRALLPLHF. CDR3 DNA sequence: TGTGCCTGGAGGGAACAACAGGGAAATCGGGCCCTTCTACCCCTCCACTTT. The chain couples TRBV30 to TRBJ1-6, with TRBD1 as a possible D gene (6 bases). V gave up 3 bases and J gave up 12 bases, with 27 bases separating them. This CDR3 has 17 amino acids. In germline, CDR1 is GTSNPN, CDR2 SVGIG (reference sequence).

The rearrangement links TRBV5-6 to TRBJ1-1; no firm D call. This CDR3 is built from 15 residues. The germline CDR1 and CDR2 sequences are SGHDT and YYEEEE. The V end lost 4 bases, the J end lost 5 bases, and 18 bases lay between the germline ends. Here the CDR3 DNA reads TGTGCCAGCAGCCCGGAGGTATTCAGATCGACTGAAGCTTTCTTT. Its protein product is CASSPEVFRSTEAFF. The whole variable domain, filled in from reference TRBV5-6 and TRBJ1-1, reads DAGVTQSPTHLIKTRGQQVTLRCSPKSGHDTVSWYQQALGQGPQFIFQYYEEEERQRGNFPDRFSGHQFPNYSSELNVNALLLGDSALYLCASSPEVFRSTEAFFGQGTRLTVV.